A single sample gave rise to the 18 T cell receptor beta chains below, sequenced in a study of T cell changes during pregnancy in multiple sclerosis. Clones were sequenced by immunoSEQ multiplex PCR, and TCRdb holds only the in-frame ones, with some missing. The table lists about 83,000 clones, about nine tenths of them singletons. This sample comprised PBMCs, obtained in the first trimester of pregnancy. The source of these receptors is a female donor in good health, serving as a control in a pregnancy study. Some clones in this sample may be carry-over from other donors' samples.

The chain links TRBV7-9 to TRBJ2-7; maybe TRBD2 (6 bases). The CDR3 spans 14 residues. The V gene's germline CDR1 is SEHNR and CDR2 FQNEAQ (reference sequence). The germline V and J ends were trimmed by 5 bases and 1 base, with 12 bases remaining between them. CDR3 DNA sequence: TGTGCCAGCAGCCCGCGGGGCCCTTCCTACGAGCAGTACTTC. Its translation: CASSPRGPSYEQYF.

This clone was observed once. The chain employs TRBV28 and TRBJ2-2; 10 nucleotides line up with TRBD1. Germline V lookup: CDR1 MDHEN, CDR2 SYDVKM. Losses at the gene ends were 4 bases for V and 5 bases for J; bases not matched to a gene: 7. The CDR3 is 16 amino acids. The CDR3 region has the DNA TGTGCCAGCAGTTCCTCTGGGACAGGGGTTACCGGGGAGCTGTTTTTT. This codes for CASSSSGTGVTGELFF.

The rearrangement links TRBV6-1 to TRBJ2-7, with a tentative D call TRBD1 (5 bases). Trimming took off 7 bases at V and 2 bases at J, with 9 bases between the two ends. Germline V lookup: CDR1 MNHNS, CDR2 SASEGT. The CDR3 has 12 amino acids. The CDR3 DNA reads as TGTGCCAGCACACAGGAGACCTACGAGCAGTACTTC. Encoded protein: CASTQETYEQYF.

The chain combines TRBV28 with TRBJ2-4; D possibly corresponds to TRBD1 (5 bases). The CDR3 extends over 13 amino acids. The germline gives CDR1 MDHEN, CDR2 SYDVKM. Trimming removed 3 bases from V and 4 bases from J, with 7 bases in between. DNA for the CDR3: TGTGCCAGCAGTTTGACAGCTAAAAACATTCAGTACTTC. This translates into CASSLTAKNIQYF.

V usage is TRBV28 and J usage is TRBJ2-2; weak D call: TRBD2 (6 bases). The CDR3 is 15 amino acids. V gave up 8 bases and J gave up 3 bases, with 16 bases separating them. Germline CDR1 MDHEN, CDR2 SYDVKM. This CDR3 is CASLPSAGHTGELFF. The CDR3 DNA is TGTGCCAGCCTGCCGTCGGCGGGGCACACCGGGGAGCTGTTTTTT.

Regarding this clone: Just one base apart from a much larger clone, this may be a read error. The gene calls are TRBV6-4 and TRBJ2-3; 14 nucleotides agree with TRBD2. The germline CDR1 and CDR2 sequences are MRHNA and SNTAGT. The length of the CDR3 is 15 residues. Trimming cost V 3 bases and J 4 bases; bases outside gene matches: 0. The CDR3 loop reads CASSETSGGADTQYF. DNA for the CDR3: TGTGCCAGCAGTGAGACTAGCGGGGGGGCAGATACGCAGTATTTT.

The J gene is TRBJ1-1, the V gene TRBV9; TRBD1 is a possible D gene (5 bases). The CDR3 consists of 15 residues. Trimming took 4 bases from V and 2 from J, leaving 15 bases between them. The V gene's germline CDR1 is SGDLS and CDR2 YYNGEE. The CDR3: CASSSRRGLNTEAFF. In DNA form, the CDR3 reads TGTGCCAGCAGCTCTAGACGGGGACTAAACACTGAAGCTTTCTTT.

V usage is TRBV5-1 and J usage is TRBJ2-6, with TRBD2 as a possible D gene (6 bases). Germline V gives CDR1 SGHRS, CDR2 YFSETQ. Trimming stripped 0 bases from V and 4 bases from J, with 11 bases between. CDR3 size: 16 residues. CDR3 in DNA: TGCGCCAGCAGCTTGGCCGGCGGGAACGGGGCCAACGTCCTGACTTTC. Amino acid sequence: CASSLAGGNGANVLTF.

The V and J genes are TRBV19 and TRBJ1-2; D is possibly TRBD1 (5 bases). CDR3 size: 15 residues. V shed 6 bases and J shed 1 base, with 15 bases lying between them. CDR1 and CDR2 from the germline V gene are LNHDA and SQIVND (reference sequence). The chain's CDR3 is CASRPIDQGNYGYTF. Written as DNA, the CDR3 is TGTGCCAGTAGACCCATCGACCAGGGTAACTATGGCTACACCTTC. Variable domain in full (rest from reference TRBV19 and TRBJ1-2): DGGITQSPKYLFRKEGQNVTLSCEQNLNHDAMYWYRQDPGQGLRLIYYSQIVNDFQKGDIAEGYSVSREKKESFPLTVTSAQKNPTAFYLCASRPIDQGNYGYTFGSGTRLTVV.

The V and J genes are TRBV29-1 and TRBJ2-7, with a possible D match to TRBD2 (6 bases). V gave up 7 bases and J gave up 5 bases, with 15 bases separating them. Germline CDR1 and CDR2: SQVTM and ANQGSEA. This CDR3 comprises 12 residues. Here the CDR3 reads CSASGGRDEQYF. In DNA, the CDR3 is TGCAGCGCCAGCGGAGGGCGGGACGAGCAGTACTTC.

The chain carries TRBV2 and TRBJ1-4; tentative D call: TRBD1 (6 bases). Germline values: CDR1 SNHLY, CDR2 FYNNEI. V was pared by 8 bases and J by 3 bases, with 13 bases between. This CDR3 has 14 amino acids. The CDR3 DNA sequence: TGTGCCAGCCGCGCAGGGGATTCTAATGAAAAACTGTTTTTT. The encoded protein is CASRAGDSNEKLFF. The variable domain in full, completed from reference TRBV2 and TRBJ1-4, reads EPEVTQTPSHQVTQMGQEVILRCVPISNHLYFYWYRQILGQKVEFLVSFYNNEISEKSEIFDDQFSVERPDGSNFTLKIRSTKLEDSAMYFCASRAGDSNEKLFFGSGTQLSVL.

The CDR3 nucleotides are TGTGCCGACAACCGAAGGGGGGGAAGGGAAAAACTGTTTTTT. The encoded protein is CADNRRGGREKLFF. The chain links TRBV27 to TRBJ1-4; tentative D call: TRBD1 (6 bases). Germline V CDR1 and CDR2: MNHEY, SMNVEV (reference sequence). V was cut by 11 bases and J by 8 bases, with 21 bases left in between. CDR3 size: 14 residues.

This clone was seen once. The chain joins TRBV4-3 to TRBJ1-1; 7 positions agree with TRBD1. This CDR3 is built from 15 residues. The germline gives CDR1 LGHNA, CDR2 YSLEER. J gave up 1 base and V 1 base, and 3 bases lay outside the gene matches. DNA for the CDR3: TGCGCCAGCAGCCAAGGGACAGGAGAGAACACTGAAGCTTTCTTT. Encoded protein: CASSQGTGENTEAFF.

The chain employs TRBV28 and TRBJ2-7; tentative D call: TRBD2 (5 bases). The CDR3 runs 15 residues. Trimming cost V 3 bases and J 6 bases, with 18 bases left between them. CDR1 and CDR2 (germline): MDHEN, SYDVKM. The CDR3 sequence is CASSFRTRLEFEQYF. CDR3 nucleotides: TGTGCCAGCAGTTTTCGGACTCGACTGGAATTCGAGCAGTACTTC.

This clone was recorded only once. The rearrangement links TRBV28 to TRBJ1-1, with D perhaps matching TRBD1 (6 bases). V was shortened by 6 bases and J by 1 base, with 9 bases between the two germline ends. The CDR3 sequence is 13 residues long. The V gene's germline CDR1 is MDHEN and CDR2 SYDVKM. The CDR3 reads CASRDRQNTEAFF. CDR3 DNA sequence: TGTGCCAGCAGGGACAGACAGAACACTGAAGCTTTCTTT. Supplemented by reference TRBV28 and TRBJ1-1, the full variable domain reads DVKVTQSSRYLVKRTGEKVFLECVQDMDHENMFWYRQDPGLGLRLIYFSYDVKMKEKGDIPEGYSVSREKKERFSLILESASTNQTSMYLCASRDRQNTEAFFGQGTRLTVV.

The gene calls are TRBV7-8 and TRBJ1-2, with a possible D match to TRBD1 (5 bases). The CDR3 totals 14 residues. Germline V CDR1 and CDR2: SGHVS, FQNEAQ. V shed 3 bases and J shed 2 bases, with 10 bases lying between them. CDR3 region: CASSLDRGNYGYTF. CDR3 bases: TGTGCCAGCAGCTTGGATCGGGGGAACTATGGCTACACCTTC.

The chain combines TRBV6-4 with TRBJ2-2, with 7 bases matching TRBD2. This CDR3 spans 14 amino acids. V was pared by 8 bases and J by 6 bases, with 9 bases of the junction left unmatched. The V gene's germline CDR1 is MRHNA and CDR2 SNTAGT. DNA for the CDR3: TGTGCCAGCCGGGGAGGGCTCGGAGCCGGGGAGCTGTTTTTT. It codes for CASRGGLGAGELFF.

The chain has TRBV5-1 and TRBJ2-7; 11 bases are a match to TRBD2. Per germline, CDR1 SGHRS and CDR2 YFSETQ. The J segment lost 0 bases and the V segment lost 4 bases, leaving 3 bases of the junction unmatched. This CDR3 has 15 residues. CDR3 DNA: TGCGCCAGCAGCGTGACTAGCGGGGCCTCCTACGAGCAGTACTTC. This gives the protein CASSVTSGASYEQYF.